This T cell receptor beta chain was recorded in a study of CD8+CD57+ T cells in acquired aplastic anemia. According to the study, genomic DNA was the template for TCR beta VDJ and CDR3 profiling. MiXCR, run by TCRdb on the reads, gives a single entry per CDR3 protein. The table records 260,000 or so distinct CDR3 sequences, about 80% of them present only once. The germline CDR1 and CDR2 sequences are SGHKS and YYEKEE (reference sequence). V lost 7 bases, J lost 8 bases, and 13 bases lay in between. The CDR3 contains 12 residues. For sequencing, patients were chosen who had shown expansion of CD8+CD57+ cells by flow cytometry. The enrolled patients all had severe acquired aplastic anemia. Study-level results: There were around 28 CD8+ CDR3 sequences that occurred in both patients and controls.

In the case of this clonotype: Its antigen is unidentified.

The sample comprised sorted CD4+, CD8+, or CD8+CD57+ T cells (not recorded which) from PBMCs. This TCR was sampled from a human donor with aplastic anemia. The V gene is TRBV5-5, the J gene TRBJ2-4; D tentatively reads TRBD1 or TRBD2 (6 bases each). CDR3 sequence reads: CASGVGGYIQYF. The CDR3 DNA follows: TGTGCCAGCGGAGTGGGGGGCTACATTCAGTACTTC. Supplemented by reference TRBV5-5 and TRBJ2-4, the full variable domain reads DAGVTQSPTHLIKTRGQQVTLRCSPISGHKSVSWYQQVLGQGPQFIFQYYEKEERGRGNFPDRFSARQFPNYSSELNVNALLLGDSALYLCASGVGGYIQYFGAGTRLSVL.